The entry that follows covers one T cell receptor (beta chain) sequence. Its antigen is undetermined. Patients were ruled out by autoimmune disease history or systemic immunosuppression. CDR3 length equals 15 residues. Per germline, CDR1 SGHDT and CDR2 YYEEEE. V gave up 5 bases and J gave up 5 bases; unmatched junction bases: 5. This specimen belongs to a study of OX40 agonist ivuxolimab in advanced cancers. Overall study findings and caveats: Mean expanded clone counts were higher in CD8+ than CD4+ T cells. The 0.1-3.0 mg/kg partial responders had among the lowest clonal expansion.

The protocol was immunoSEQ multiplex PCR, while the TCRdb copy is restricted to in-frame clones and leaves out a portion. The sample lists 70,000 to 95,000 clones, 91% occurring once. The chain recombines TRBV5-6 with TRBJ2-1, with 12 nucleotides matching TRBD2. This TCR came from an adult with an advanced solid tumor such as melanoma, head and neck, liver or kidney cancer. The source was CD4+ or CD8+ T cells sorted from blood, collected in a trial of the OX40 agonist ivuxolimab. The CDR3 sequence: CASRTSGSWDNEQFF. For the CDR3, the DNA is TGTGCCAGCAGGACTAGCGGGAGTTGGGACAATGAGCAGTTCTTC. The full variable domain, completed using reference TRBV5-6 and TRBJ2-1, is DAGVTQSPTHLIKTRGQQVTLRCSPKSGHDTVSWYQQALGQGPQFIFQYYEEEERQRGNFPDRFSGHQFPNYSSELNVNALLLGDSALYLCASRTSGSWDNEQFFGPGTRLTVL.